This T cell receptor beta chain was observed in a study of post-analysis software for immune sequencing data. For the study at large: Recorded subtypes: relapsing-remitting, secondary progressive, progressive-relapsing; some patients unannotated. Study conclusions and caveats: A significant reduction in normalized Chao1 diversity was observed in multiple sclerosis patients versus controls. F measure showed strong co-clustering of same-batch samples. TRBV5-6, TRBV5-1 and TRBV20-1 were among about 5 TRBV segments more frequent in patients than controls.

Points on this clonotype: Its antigen is as yet unknown.

Unique molecular identifiers had been added to the TCR beta cDNA libraries. TCRdb ran MiXCR on the PCR reads and lists one entry per CDR3 protein. The repertoire has 350,000 to 500,000 distinct CDR3 sequences, about 39% of them found once; the top ten carry less than 10%. The CDR3 extends over 15 amino acids. The ends were cut back, 5 bases at V and 3 bases at J, with 17 bases in the middle. Germline CDR1 reads DFQATT; CDR2 reads SNEGSKA (reference sequence). The sequence was collected from a girl aged 2 to 9 with multiple sclerosis. The sequenced material came from blood. This chain links TRBV20-1 with TRBJ2-1; D could derive from TRBD1 or TRBD2 (5 bases each). CDR3 protein: CSAGPRGAGYNEQFF. The CDR3 nucleotides read TGCAGTGCTGGCCCCCGGGGCGCGGGCTACAATGAGCAGTTCTTC.